This T cell receptor (beta chain) was found in a study of PD-1 blockade in classical Hodgkin lymphoma. CDR1 is SGHTA, CDR2 FQGNSA, per germline. The V gene end was trimmed by 4 bases and the J gene end by 3 bases; junction bases not matched to a gene: 4. This CDR3 contains 15 residues. Only in-frame clones appear in the TCRdb table, and some are missing; sequencing was by immunoSEQ multiplex PCR. The sample has roughly 21,000 clones, around nine tenths seen once; the top ten hold about 6.8%. This clone showed up just a few times. Antigen: not known. Findings and limits, study-wide: Repertoire differences have undefined causes, possibly disease activity or prior therapy. Reported baseline diversity: healthy donors highest, relapsed/refractory patients lowest.

The time point is: newly diagnosed, previously untreated cHL patient sample. After thawing, PBMCs were subjected to magnetic negative selection to isolate CD8+ T cells. A comparison was provided by newly diagnosed, untreated classical Hodgkin lymphoma PBMCs. The receptor comes from a human donor with classical Hodgkin lymphoma. This sequence joins TRBV7-2 and TRBJ1-2, with 11 bases that match TRBD1. Sequencing was carried out using CD8+ T cells from blood. The CDR3 loop reads CASSSLGQGDYGYTF. The DNA for the CDR3 is TGTGCCAGCAGCTCCCTGGGACAGGGGGACTATGGCTACACCTTC.